This T cell receptor beta chain was retrieved from a study of cytomegalovirus exposure and HLA in healthy donors. On this clone: Antigen unknown. At one of its ends the junction is not consistent with the germline gene, which may arise from a read error. Within the sample, other DNA sequences also encode this same CDR3.

Broader study findings: In a later analysis, a missense DCLRE1C variant was linked to TCR beta V- and J-gene trimming.

The PCR contained 60 Vbeta and 13 Jbeta primers. The assay was immunoSEQ multiplex PCR, and TCRdb's table has in-frame clones only and misses some. The sample holds about 110,000 clones, over 80% seen once. Looked up from germline, CDR1 is SGHTA and CDR2 is FQGNSA. The CDR3 is 14 residues long. This clonotype originated in a man aged 18 to 29 in good health and CMV-seronegative. The V and J genes are TRBV7-2 and TRBJ1-5, with a weak D call TRBD1 (5 bases). The sample was PBMCs. This CDR3 is CASSSDRGNQPQHF. CDR3 nucleotide sequence: TGTGCCAGTAGCTCAGACAGAGGCAATCAGCCCCAGCATTTT.